Each of the 28 T cell receptor beta chains below was sequenced from the same sample in a study of shared clonotypes between healthy human individuals. Measured with immunoSEQ multiplex PCR; TCRdb has only the in-frame clones, and not every one. The data show approximately 2.1 million clones, approximately 93% seen once. Source material: naive CD4+ T cells from PBMCs. Subset: CD45RA+ positively selected. The receptors stem from a man younger than 35 in good health. Some clones in this sample may be carry-over from other donors' samples.

V and J are TRBV7-2 and TRBJ2-7; no reliable D call. Trimming shortened V by 2 bases and J by 2 bases, and 13 bases separated the two germline ends. The CDR3 length is 15 residues. CDR1 and CDR2 (germline): SGHTA, FQGNSA. This CDR3 is CASSLNSAYPYEQYF. The DNA of the CDR3 is TGTGCCAGCAGCTTAAACTCGGCTTACCCCTACGAGCAGTACTTC.

The V call is TRBV7-9, the J call TRBJ2-7; weak D call: TRBD1 (6 bases). The germline V gene encodes CDR1 SEHNR and CDR2 FQNEAQ (reference sequence). V lost 3 bases to trimming and J lost 2 bases, with 17 bases between them. The CDR3 totals 16 residues. The CDR3 sequence: CASSLRTAIIPYEQYF. DNA of the CDR3: TGTGCCAGCAGCTTGCGGACAGCCATAATACCCTACGAGCAGTACTTC.

V and J are TRBV28 and TRBJ2-3, with D unresolved. Germline CDR1 MDHEN, CDR2 SYDVKM. Trimming removed 1 base at V and 3 bases at J, with 14 bases between. The CDR3 covers 16 residues. CDR3 coding DNA: TGTGCCAGCAGTTTATCCACCATGCCCGGGACAGATACGCAGTATTTT. Residues: CASSLSTMPGTDTQYF.

This clone was recorded only once. This chain links TRBV7-3 with TRBJ2-1; D possibly corresponds to TRBD2 (7 bases). The germline gives CDR1 SGHTA, CDR2 FQGTGA. V lost 8 bases and J 10 bases, leaving 18 bases between the germline ends. The CDR3 is 13 residues long. The CDR3 nucleotides read TGTGCCAGCCAAGGGGGGAGGGCACAGGAGCAGTTCTTC. Its protein is CASQGGRAQEQFF.

In its sample, this clone was seen once. The chain uses TRBV28 and TRBJ2-7; 7 positions match TRBD2. Looked up from germline, CDR1 is MDHEN and CDR2 is SYDVKM. The CDR3 is 14 amino acids. The V and J ends lost 6 bases and 3 bases, in that order; junction bases with no gene match: 8. CDR3 DNA sequence: TGTGCCAGCAGCCTCACTAGCGACCTCTACGAGCAGTACTTC. Protein: CASSLTSDLYEQYF.

This rearrangement joins TRBV4-3 to TRBJ1-4, with 7 bases lining up with TRBD1. Per germline, CDR1 LGHNA and CDR2 YSLEER. This CDR3 contains 17 residues. V shed 3 bases and J 5 bases; nucleotides not matched to a gene: 12. CDR3 DNA sequence: TGCGCCAGCAGCCAGAGATTCCTAGGGGGCCCCAATGAAAAACTGTTTTTT. This translates into CASSQRFLGGPNEKLFF.

The chain combines TRBV18 with TRBJ2-7, with D unresolved. Trimming took 2 bases from V and 0 from J, leaving 8 bases between them. CDR3 length: 14 residues. The germline V gene has CDR1 KGHSH and CDR2 LQKENI. The CDR3: CASSPSRSSYEQYF. In DNA form, the CDR3 reads TGTGCCAGCTCACCATCCAGGAGCTCCTACGAGCAGTACTTC. Based on the CDR3 plus reference TRBV18 and TRBJ2-7, the full variable domain is NAGVMQNPRHLVRRRGQEARLRCSPMKGHSHVYWYRQLPEEGLKFMVYLQKENIIDESGMPKERFSAEFPKEGPSILRIQQVVRGDSAAYFCASSPSRSSYEQYFGPGTRLTVT.

The chain combines TRBV5-5 with TRBJ2-2; D might be TRBD1 (6 bases). The length of the CDR3 is 18 residues. Trimming stripped 4 bases from V and 0 bases from J, with 19 bases between. Germline loops: CDR1 SGHKS, CDR2 YYEKEE (reference sequence). The CDR3 loop is CASSPSSGAATNTGELFF. CDR3 coding DNA: TGTGCCAGCAGCCCGTCCTCAGGGGCGGCAACGAACACCGGGGAGCTGTTTTTT.

This clone was detected once. V gene TRBV11-2 combines with J gene TRBJ1-1; no firm D call. CDR3 length equals 15 residues. Germline V gene data show CDR1 as SGHAT and CDR2 as FQNNGV. The V end lost 4 bases, the J end lost 1 base, and 13 bases lay between the germline ends. CDR3 in DNA: TGTGCCAGCAGCTCACCGACATTTGGGAACACTGAAGCTTTCTTT. Protein product: CASSSPTFGNTEAFF.

The chain couples TRBV28 to TRBJ2-4, with D tentatively TRBD2 (6 bases). Deletions cut 2 bases from V and 11 bases from J, with 13 bases between. CDR1 is MDHEN and CDR2 is SYDVKM in the germline V gene. The CDR3 runs to 13 residues. The CDR3 nucleotides read TGTGCCAGCAGTTTAGCGGGGATGGTTGTTCAGTACTTC. Translating it yields CASSLAGMVVQYF.

The chain employs TRBV19 and TRBJ2-3, with 9 bases lining up with TRBD2. The V and J ends lost 3 bases and 5 bases, in that order; junction bases with no gene match: 6. CDR1 is LNHDA, CDR2 SQIVND, per germline (reference sequence). The CDR3 contains 15 residues. CDR3 sequence: CASSIQAGGGDTQYF. DNA of the CDR3: TGTGCCAGTAGTATCCAGGCGGGAGGGGGAGATACGCAGTATTTT.

The V call is TRBV5-1, the J call TRBJ2-1, with D maybe TRBD2 (5 bases). With 4 bases removed from V and 9 bases from J, the gap between germline ends came to 17 bases. From germline, CDR1 is SGHRS and CDR2 YFSETQ. This CDR3 comprises 14 residues. This CDR3 is CASSIARRGGEQFF. CDR3 nucleotide sequence: TGCGCCAGCAGCATAGCGAGACGTGGTGGTGAGCAGTTCTTC.

Remarks on this clone: Other DNA sequences in the same sample also yield this CDR3. The chain employs TRBV10-3 and TRBJ2-3, with 9 bases fitting TRBD1. V lost 4 bases to trimming and J lost 1 base; unmatched junction nucleotides: 3. The CDR3 covers 15 residues. CDR1 is ENHRY, CDR2 SYGVKD, per germline. The CDR3 reads CAISVGDRGTDTQYF. CDR3 nucleotide sequence: TGTGCCATCAGTGTAGGGGACAGGGGCACAGATACGCAGTATTTT.

This clone was seen only a few times. V gene TRBV7-9 combines with J gene TRBJ1-2, with TRBD1 as a possible D gene (5 bases). CDR1 SEHNR and CDR2 FQNEAQ come from the germline V gene (reference sequence). V was shortened by 1 base and J by 4 bases, with 7 bases between the two germline ends. The CDR3 length is 13 residues. CDR3 loop: CASSLEGTYGYTF. The CDR3, as DNA: TGTGCCAGCAGCTTAGAGGGGACCTATGGCTACACCTTC.

The CDR3 region is CASSLTGQGTFGYTF. DNA of the CDR3: TGCGCCAGCAGCTTGACAGGACAGGGAACGTTCGGCTACACCTTC. The V call is TRBV5-1, the J call TRBJ1-2; 8 bases agree with TRBD1. Germline-derived CDR1 and CDR2 are SGHRS and YFSETQ. The J segment lost 8 bases and the V segment lost 1 base, leaving 10 bases of the junction unmatched. The CDR3 sequence is 15 residues long.

This chain connects TRBV30 to TRBJ2-2; D not certain. This CDR3 is built from 12 residues. The V gene's germline CDR1 is GTSNPN and CDR2 SVGIG (reference sequence). V was pared by 4 bases and J by 4 bases, with 7 bases between. The CDR3 bases are TGTGCCTGGACCAGACTCACCGGGGAGCTGTTTTTT. It codes for CAWTRLTGELFF.

A word on this clone: Other DNA sequences in this sample translate to the same CDR3. The V gene is TRBV9, the J gene TRBJ1-2; no reliable D call. The CDR3 totals 12 residues. Germline lookup yields CDR1 SGDLS and CDR2 YYNGEE. V was shortened by 3 bases and J by 2 bases, with 5 bases between the two germline ends. Here the CDR3 reads CASSAENYGYTF. CDR3 bases: TGTGCCAGCAGCGCGGAGAACTATGGCTACACCTTC.

This chain joins TRBV20-1 and TRBJ2-3; D unclear. The germline CDR1 and CDR2 sequences are DFQATT and SNEGSKA (reference sequence). CDR3 length: 10 amino acids. Trimming pared 6 bases from V and 7 bases from J, leaving 8 bases between. The CDR3, as DNA: TGCAGTGCAGCCCTGAATACGCAGTATTTT. Protein: CSAALNTQYF.

The chain couples TRBV15 to TRBJ2-2; possible D gene TRBD1, 5 bases. Germline CDR1 reads LNHNV; CDR2 reads YYDKDF (reference sequence). Trimming removed 3 bases from V and 4 bases from J, with 9 bases in between. The CDR3 runs 14 residues. DNA for the CDR3: TGTGCCACCAGCAGGACAGAAACCACCGGGGAGCTGTTTTTT. As protein: CATSRTETTGELFF.

The chain's CDR3 is CASSLGSPRNYEQYF. The CDR3 region has the DNA TGCGCCAGCAGCTTAGGATCACCACGAAACTACGAGCAGTACTTC. The chain uses TRBV5-1 and TRBJ2-7; D is uncertain. Trimming shortened V by 2 bases and J by 3 bases, and 15 bases separated the two germline ends. This CDR3 contains 15 residues. Germline CDR1 SGHRS, CDR2 YFSETQ.

This chain uses TRBV7-9 with TRBJ1-1, with TRBD1 matching over 8 bases. Germline CDR1 SEHNR, CDR2 FQNEAQ (reference sequence). The CDR3 is 16 amino acids. Trimming cost V 5 bases and J 2 bases; bases outside gene matches: 10. The CDR3 loop reads CASSLDRVYSNTEAFF. In DNA form, the CDR3 reads TGTGCCAGCAGCCTGGACAGGGTATATAGTAACACTGAAGCTTTCTTT.

This chain connects TRBV5-1 to TRBJ2-1; 10 positions agree with TRBD2. The CDR3 runs 18 residues. Trimming took 0 bases from V and 0 from J; bases not matched to a gene: 6. CDR1 and CDR2 (germline): SGHRS, YFSETQ. This CDR3 is CASSLALLAGTSYNEQFF. As DNA, the CDR3 is TGCGCCAGCAGCTTGGCTCTACTAGCGGGGACCTCCTACAATGAGCAGTTCTTC.

This sequence joins TRBV9 and TRBJ2-2; tentative D call: TRBD2 (5 bases). Trimming left V 4 bases short and J 4 bases short, with 14 bases between. The CDR3 runs 15 residues. Per the germline V gene, CDR1 is SGDLS and CDR2 is YYNGEE. The CDR3 sequence: CASSKDSYTTGELFF. CDR3 in DNA: TGTGCCAGCAGCAAGGACTCATATACCACCGGGGAGCTGTTTTTT.

The count of this clone is one. The V and J genes are TRBV19 and TRBJ2-6, with a tentative D call TRBD1 (6 bases). CDR1 is LNHDA, CDR2 SQIVND, per germline (reference sequence). The CDR3 has 16 residues. V was shortened by 3 bases and J by 0 bases, with 9 bases between the two germline ends. The CDR3 DNA reads TGTGCCAGTAGTATTCAGGGGAGCTCTGGGGCCAACGTCCTGACTTTC. Translating gives CASSIQGSSGANVLTF.

The rearrangement uses TRBV27 and TRBJ2-3, with D tentatively TRBD2 (6 bases). The CDR3 is 16 residues long. Trimming took 3 bases from V and 1 from J, leaving 14 bases between them. Germline CDR1 is MNHEY and CDR2 is SMNVEV (reference sequence). In DNA, the CDR3 is TGTGCCAGCAGTTTCTCCCGGGACTTAGGCACAGATACGCAGTATTTT. Amino acid sequence: CASSFSRDLGTDTQYF.

The V gene is TRBV28, the J gene TRBJ2-2; 7 bases are shared with TRBD2. CDR3 length: 14 residues. Germline assignment: CDR1 MDHEN and CDR2 SYDVKM. The V segment lost 8 bases and the J segment 1 base; nucleotides outside the gene matches: 4. This chain's CDR3 is CASLSGGNTGELFF. The CDR3 nucleotides read TGTGCCAGCCTGTCGGGGGGGAACACCGGGGAGCTGTTTTTT. The whole variable domain, remainder taken from reference TRBV28 and TRBJ2-2, is DVKVTQSSRYLVKRTGEKVFLECVQDMDHENMFWYRQDPGLGLRLIYFSYDVKMKEKGDIPEGYSVSREKKERFSLILESASTNQTSMYLCASLSGGNTGELFFGEGSRLTVL.

With regard to this clone: The sample has other DNA sequences that encode this CDR3 too. The gene calls are TRBV19 and TRBJ2-5; 7 positions agree with TRBD1. CDR1 LNHDA and CDR2 SQIVND come from the germline V gene (reference sequence). The J segment lost 2 bases and the V segment lost 3 bases, leaving 3 bases of the junction unmatched. The CDR3 runs 14 residues. This chain's CDR3 is CASSIGTVQETQYF. CDR3 bases: TGTGCCAGTAGTATCGGGACAGTACAAGAGACCCAGTACTTC. Looking up the rest from reference TRBV19 and TRBJ2-5 gives the full variable domain: DGGITQSPKYLFRKEGQNVTLSCEQNLNHDAMYWYRQDPGQGLRLIYYSQIVNDFQKGDIAEGYSVSREKKESFPLTVTSAQKNPTAFYLCASSIGTVQETQYFGPGTRLLVL.

This clone was seen once. This sequence joins TRBV2 and TRBJ2-7; 12 nucleotides agree with TRBD1. CDR3 length equals 14 residues. Germline V gives CDR1 SNHLY, CDR2 FYNNEI. Trimming at V came to 7 bases and at J to 4 bases, leaving 5 bases not matched to a gene. The CDR3 bases are TGTGCCAGCATTCCGGGACAGGGGGCGTACGAGCAGTACTTC. Its protein product is CASIPGQGAYEQYF. Supplemented by reference TRBV2 and TRBJ2-7, the full variable domain reads EPEVTQTPSHQVTQMGQEVILRCVPISNHLYFYWYRQILGQKVEFLVSFYNNEISEKSEIFDDQFSVERPDGSNFTLKIRSTKLEDSAMYFCASIPGQGAYEQYFGPGTRLTVT.